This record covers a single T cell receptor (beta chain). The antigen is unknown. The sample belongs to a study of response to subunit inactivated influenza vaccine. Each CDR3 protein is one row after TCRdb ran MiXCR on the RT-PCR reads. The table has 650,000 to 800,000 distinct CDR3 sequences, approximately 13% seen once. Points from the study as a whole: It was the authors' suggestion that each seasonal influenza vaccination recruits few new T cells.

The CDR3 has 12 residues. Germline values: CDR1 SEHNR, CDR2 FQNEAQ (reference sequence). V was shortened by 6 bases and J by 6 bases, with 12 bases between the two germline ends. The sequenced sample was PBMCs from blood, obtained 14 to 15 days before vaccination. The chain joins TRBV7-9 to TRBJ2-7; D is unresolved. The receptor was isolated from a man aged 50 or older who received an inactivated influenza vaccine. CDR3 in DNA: TGTGCCAGCAGTGTGGGAACCGGCGAGCAGTACTTC. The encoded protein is CASSVGTGEQYF.